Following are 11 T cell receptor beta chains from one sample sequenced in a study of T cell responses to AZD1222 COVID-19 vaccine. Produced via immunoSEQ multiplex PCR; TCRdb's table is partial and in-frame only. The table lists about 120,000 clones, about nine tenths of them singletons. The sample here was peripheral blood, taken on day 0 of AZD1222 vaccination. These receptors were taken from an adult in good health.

The CDR3 DNA is TGTGCCACAAAACCGGGGGGACAGAATAATTCACCCCTCCACTTT. Translated: CATKPGGQNNSPLHF. This chain uses TRBV5-4 with TRBJ1-6; 7 positions match TRBD1. The CDR3 contains 15 residues. Trimming removed 9 bases from V and 5 bases from J; junction bases left unmatched: 11. CDR1 and CDR2 (germline): SGHNT, YYREEE (reference sequence).

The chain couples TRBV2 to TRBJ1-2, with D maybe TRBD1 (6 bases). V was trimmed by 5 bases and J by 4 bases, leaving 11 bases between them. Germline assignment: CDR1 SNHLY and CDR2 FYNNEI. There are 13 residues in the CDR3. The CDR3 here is CASSYRDIYGYTF. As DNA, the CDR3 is TGTGCCAGCAGTTACCGGGACATCTATGGCTACACCTTC.

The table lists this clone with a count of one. The CDR3 protein is CASIFVTGTGNNEQFF. CDR3 nucleotide sequence: TGCGCCAGCATTTTCGTAACCGGGACAGGGAACAATGAGCAGTTCTTC. This chain links TRBV10-1 with TRBJ2-1; 9 bases match TRBD1. The V gene's germline CDR1 is WNHNN and CDR2 SYGVQD (reference sequence). The CDR3 length is 16 residues. V dropped 7 bases and J dropped 5; count of bases not matched to a gene: 12.

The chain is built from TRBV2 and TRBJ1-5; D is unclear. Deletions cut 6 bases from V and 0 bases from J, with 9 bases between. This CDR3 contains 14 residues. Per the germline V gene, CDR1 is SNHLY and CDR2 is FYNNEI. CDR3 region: CASRRENSNQPQHF. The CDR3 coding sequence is TGTGCCAGCAGGAGGGAAAATAGCAATCAGCCCCAGCATTTT.

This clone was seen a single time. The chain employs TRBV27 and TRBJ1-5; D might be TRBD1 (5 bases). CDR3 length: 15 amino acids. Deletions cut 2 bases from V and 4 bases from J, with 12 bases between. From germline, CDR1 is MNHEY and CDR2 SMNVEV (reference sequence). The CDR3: CASSLDWAGNQPQHF. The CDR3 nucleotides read TGTGCCAGCAGTTTAGATTGGGCAGGGAATCAGCCCCAGCATTTT.

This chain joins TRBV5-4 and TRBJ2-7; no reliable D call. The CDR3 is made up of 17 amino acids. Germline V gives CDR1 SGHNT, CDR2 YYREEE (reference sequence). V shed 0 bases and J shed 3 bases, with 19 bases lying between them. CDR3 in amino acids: CASSLGLSIRRDYEQYF. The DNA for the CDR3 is TGTGCCAGCAGCTTGGGCCTCTCGATTAGAAGGGACTACGAGCAGTACTTC. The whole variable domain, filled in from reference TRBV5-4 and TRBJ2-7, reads ETGVTQSPTHLIKTRGQQVTLRCSSQSGHNTVSWYQQALGQGPQFIFQYYREEENGRGNFPPRFSGLQFPNYSSELNVNALELDDSALYLCASSLGLSIRRDYEQYFGPGTRLTVT.

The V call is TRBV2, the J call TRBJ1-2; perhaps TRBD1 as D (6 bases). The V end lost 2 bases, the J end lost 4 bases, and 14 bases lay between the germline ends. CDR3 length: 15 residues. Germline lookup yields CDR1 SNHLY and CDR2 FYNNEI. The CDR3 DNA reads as TGTGCCAGCAGTGAACAGGGGTGGGTCTCCTATGGCTACACCTTC. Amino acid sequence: CASSEQGWVSYGYTF.

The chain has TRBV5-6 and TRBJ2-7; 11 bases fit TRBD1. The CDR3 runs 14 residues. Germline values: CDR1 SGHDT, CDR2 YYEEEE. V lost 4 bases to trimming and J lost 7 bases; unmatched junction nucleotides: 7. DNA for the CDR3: TGTGCCAGCAGCCCCGGGACAGGGGGTCGGGAGCAGTACTTC. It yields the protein CASSPGTGGREQYF.

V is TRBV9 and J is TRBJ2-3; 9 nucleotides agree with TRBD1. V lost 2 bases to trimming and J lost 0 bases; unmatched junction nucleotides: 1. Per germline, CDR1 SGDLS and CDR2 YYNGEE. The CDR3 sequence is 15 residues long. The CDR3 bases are TGTGCCAGCAGCGTGGGACAGGGAAGCACAGATACGCAGTATTTT. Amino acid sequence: CASSVGQGSTDTQYF.

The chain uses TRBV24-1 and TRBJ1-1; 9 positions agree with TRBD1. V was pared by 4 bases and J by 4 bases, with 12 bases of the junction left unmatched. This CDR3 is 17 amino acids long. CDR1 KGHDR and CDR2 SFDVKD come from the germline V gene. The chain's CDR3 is CATSDRSGTGKSTEAFF. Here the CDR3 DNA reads TGTGCCACCAGTGACCGCTCCGGGACAGGGAAGAGCACTGAAGCTTTCTTT.

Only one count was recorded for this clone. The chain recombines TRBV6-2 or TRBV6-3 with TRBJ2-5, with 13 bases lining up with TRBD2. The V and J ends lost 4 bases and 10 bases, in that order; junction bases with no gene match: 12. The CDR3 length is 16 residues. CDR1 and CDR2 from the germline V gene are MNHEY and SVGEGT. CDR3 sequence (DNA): TGTGCCAGCAGTTCCCAGGGACTAGCGGGGCCAAGGAGCCAGTACTTC. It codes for CASSSQGLAGPRSQYF.